This TCR beta chain emerged from a study of spatial heterogeneity in lung cancer. For the study at large: At a median of roughly two years after resection, follow-up PBMC samples were sequenced when available. Study results and caveats: Tumor TCRs that were ubiquitous and expanded showed up in blood more at resection than follow-up.

TCRdb re-called the 5' RACE reads through MiXCR, storing one row per CDR3 protein. Of around 120,000 distinct CDR3 sequences listed, 12% were seen once; the top ten hold approximately 16%. As for time point: blood at routine non-recurrence follow-up after resection. No cells were sorted before sequencing. The whole RNA sequenced was extracted from tumor, nontumor lung or frozen PBMC. This clonotype was detected many times. Its matching antigen is unknown. J gave up 4 bases and V 5 bases, and 8 bases lay outside the gene matches. Germline V CDR1 and CDR2: KGHDR, SFDVKD. There are 16 residues in the CDR3.

The chain couples TRBV24-1 to TRBJ2-5; 11 positions agree with TRBD1. The source is a male donor with early-stage non-small cell lung cancer. The sequences come from PBMCs, collected at follow-up. CDR3 loop: CATSAPGGTGGETQYF. CDR3 DNA: TGTGCCACCAGTGCCCCCGGCGGGACAGGGGGAGAGACCCAGTACTTC.